Following are 25 T cell receptor beta chains from one sample sequenced in a study of monozygotic twins with inflammatory bowel disease. TCRdb reprocessed the 5' RACE reads, with one entry per CDR3 protein and no DNA. The sample's table shows some 210,000 distinct CDR3 sequences. The sample was blood. The receptor set was obtained from a human donor with ulcerative colitis or Crohn's disease, or a healthy co-twin of an affected twin (not recorded which).

The chain links TRBV7-2 to TRBJ2-1; without DNA, the TCRdb call of TRBD1 cannot be checked. The V gene's germline CDR1 is SGHTA and CDR2 FQGNSA. The CDR3 has 16 amino acids. This chain's CDR3 is CANSFLSRSSYNEQFF.

The chain carries TRBV12-3 or TRBV12-4 and TRBJ2-5. The CDR3 is made up of 12 amino acids. CDR3 amino acids: CASSLALETQYF.

This chain connects TRBV20-1 to TRBJ2-3. This CDR3 spans 15 amino acids. CDR1 DFQATT and CDR2 SNEGSKA come from the germline V gene (reference sequence). The CDR3 is CSARDGQATPDTQYF.

The V gene is TRBV5-1, the J gene TRBJ2-7; TCRdb proposes TRBD1, but this gene call is untestable without DNA. In germline, CDR1 is SGHRS, CDR2 YFSETQ. CDR3 length equals 15 residues. The CDR3: CASSFGASTTREQYF.

The genes are TRBV5-1 and TRBJ2-3; lacking DNA, the TRBD2 call made by TCRdb goes unchecked. Germline V gives CDR1 SGHRS, CDR2 YFSETQ. CDR3 length equals 14 residues. The chain's CDR3 is CASSLSGTSDTQYF. The entire variable domain, with the rest obtained from reference TRBV5-1 and TRBJ2-3, is as follows: KAGVTQTPRYLIKTRGQQVTLSCSPISGHRSVSWYQQTPGQGLQFLFEYFSETQRNKGNFPGRFSGRQFSNSRSEMNVSTLELGDSALYLCASSLSGTSDTQYFGPGTRLTVL.

The chain has TRBV5-1 and TRBJ1-1; TCRdb indicates TRBD1, and absent DNA this call remains unverified. CDR1 SGHRS and CDR2 YFSETQ come from the germline V gene. The CDR3 runs 15 residues. The chain's CDR3 is CASSLAGTEHTEAFF.

The gene calls are TRBV29-1 and TRBJ2-1; no DNA is available, so the TRBD1 call from TCRdb remains unchecked. This CDR3 is 14 amino acids long. Germline V CDR1 and CDR2: SQVTM, ANQGSEA. CDR3: CSGDQGLGFNEQFF.

The V gene is TRBV5-1, the J gene TRBJ2-1. This CDR3 comprises 13 residues. Germline-derived CDR1 and CDR2 are SGHRS and YFSETQ. CDR3 in amino acids: CASSLRTDNEQFF.

The rearrangement joins TRBV20-1 to TRBJ2-3; the D gene TCRdb calls, TRBD1, cannot be checked with no DNA. From germline, CDR1 is DFQATT and CDR2 SNEGSKA (reference sequence). CDR3 size: 16 residues. CDR3 loop: CSARTGTGGRTDTQYF.

The chain carries TRBV6-1 and TRBJ2-2; TCRdb picks TRBD1, but there is no DNA to check that call. Germline CDR1 is MNHNS and CDR2 is SASEGT. The length of the CDR3 is 15 residues. The CDR3 loop is CASRAPGTAAGELFF.

The chain combines TRBV10-3 with TRBJ1-1; checking the TCRdb D call of TRBD1 is not possible without DNA. This CDR3 is built from 12 residues. Per the germline V gene, CDR1 is ENHRY and CDR2 is SYGVKD. The CDR3 loop is CASRGQNTEAFF.

The rearrangement links TRBV24-1 to TRBJ2-5. The CDR3 contains 12 residues. Germline V gene sequence: CDR1 KGHDR, CDR2 SFDVKD. CDR3 sequence reads: CATSDLTETQYF.

The chain recombines TRBV7-2 with TRBJ2-5; TCRdb gives TRBD1 as the D gene, but with no DNA this cannot be confirmed. Germline values: CDR1 SGHTA, CDR2 FQGNSA. This CDR3 spans 15 amino acids. This CDR3 reads CASSPPGGLRETQYF.

V usage is TRBV12-3 or TRBV12-4 and J usage is TRBJ2-1; TCRdb proposes TRBD2, but this gene call is untestable without DNA. The CDR3 is 18 residues long. CDR3 region: CASSGGWLAGGSYNEQFF.

The V call is TRBV7-9, the J call TRBJ2-5; the TRBD1 assignment by TCRdb is unverifiable without DNA. CDR3 size: 14 residues. Germline V gives CDR1 SEHNR, CDR2 FQNEAQ (reference sequence). CDR3 sequence reads: CASSSVGVGETQYF.

V usage is TRBV7-2 and J usage is TRBJ2-5; TCRdb's D call of TRBD2 is untestable without DNA. Germline CDR1 and CDR2: SGHTA and FQGNSA. The CDR3 loop spans 16 amino acids. CDR3 in amino acids: CASSFGTSGGRETQYF.

The rearrangement uses TRBV11-2 and TRBJ2-1; TCRdb returns TRBD1, unconfirmable since there is no DNA. There are 15 residues in the CDR3. Germline loops: CDR1 SGHAT, CDR2 FQNNGV. CDR3 sequence reads: CASSLDPGGVAEQFF.

This sequence joins TRBV20-1 and TRBJ1-1. CDR1 DFQATT and CDR2 SNEGSKA come from the germline V gene (reference sequence). The CDR3 is 13 residues long. This CDR3 reads CSARGWKETEAFF.

V usage is TRBV6-5 and J usage is TRBJ2-2; without DNA, the TCRdb call of TRBD1 cannot be checked. The CDR3 has 13 residues. CDR1 is MNHEY, CDR2 SVGAGI, per germline. This CDR3 reads CASSYKGVGELFF.

The V call is TRBV20-1, the J call TRBJ2-2; TCRdb picks TRBD1, but there is no DNA to check that call. The CDR3 is 14 residues long. Per germline, CDR1 DFQATT and CDR2 SNEGSKA (reference sequence). The CDR3 protein is CSARTGWRSGELFF.

CDR3 region: CASSIRGTSETDTQYF. The V call is TRBV5-1, the J call TRBJ2-3; TCRdb selects TRBD2, and the lack of DNA leaves this call unchecked. Germline loops: CDR1 SGHRS, CDR2 YFSETQ. This CDR3 has 16 residues.

The chain couples TRBV20-1 to TRBJ1-4; without DNA, the TCRdb call of TRBD1 cannot be checked. The CDR3 is 14 amino acids. Germline CDR1 and CDR2: DFQATT and SNEGSKA (reference sequence). CDR3 in amino acids: CITTSGAPNEKLFF.

This chain uses TRBV7-9 with TRBJ1-1; absent DNA, TCRdb's TRBD1 call cannot be checked. The length of the CDR3 is 16 residues. Germline V gene sequence: CDR1 SEHNR, CDR2 FQNEAQ (reference sequence). The CDR3 spells CASILMGSGLNTEAFF.

This rearrangement joins TRBV6-1 to TRBJ1-2; the TCRdb call, TRBD1, lacks DNA for checking. This CDR3 is 12 amino acids long. Germline CDR1 reads MNHNS; CDR2 reads SASEGT. The CDR3 spells CASQTDFYGYTF.

The chain couples TRBV11-2 to TRBJ1-3. The CDR3 consists of 14 residues. Looked up from germline, CDR1 is SGHAT and CDR2 is FQNNGV. CDR3 loop: CASSLEPSGNTIYF.